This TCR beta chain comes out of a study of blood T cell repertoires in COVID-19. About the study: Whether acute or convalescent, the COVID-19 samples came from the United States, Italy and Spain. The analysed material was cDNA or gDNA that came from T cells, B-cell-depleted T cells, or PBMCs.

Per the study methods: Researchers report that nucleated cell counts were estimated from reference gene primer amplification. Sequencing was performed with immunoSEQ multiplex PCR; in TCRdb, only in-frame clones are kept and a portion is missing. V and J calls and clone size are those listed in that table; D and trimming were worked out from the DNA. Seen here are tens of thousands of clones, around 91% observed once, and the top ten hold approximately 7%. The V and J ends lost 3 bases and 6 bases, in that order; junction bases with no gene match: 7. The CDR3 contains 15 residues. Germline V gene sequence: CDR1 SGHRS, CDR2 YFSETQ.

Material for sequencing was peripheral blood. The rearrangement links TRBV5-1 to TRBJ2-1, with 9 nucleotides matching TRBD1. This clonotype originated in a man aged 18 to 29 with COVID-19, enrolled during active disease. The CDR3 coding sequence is TGCGCCAGCAGCTCGGGACAGGGTACTGGCAATGAGCAGTTCTTC. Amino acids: CASSSGQGTGNEQFF.